This T cell receptor beta chain originates from a study of cytomegalovirus exposure and HLA in healthy donors. 60 Vbeta and 13 Jbeta primers were used in PCR. TCRdb's copy holds only in-frame clones and misses some; the assay was immunoSEQ multiplex PCR. The data show roughly 180,000 clones, with 75% to 85% seen just once and around 1.6% held by the top ten. The study's findings and limits: For TCR beta chains, V- and J-gene trimming was later linked to a missense DCLRE1C variant. A few chains linked to CMV were shown in vitro to be specific for CMV antigens. Listed as cytomegalovirus-associated were 150 or so TCR beta chains.

Note on this clone: Its cognate antigen is unknown.

The sequence was collected from a man between 18 and 35 years old in good health and CMV-seronegative. Input material: PBMCs.

DNA for the CDR3: TGTGCCAGCAGCTTAGATGGAGGGGCCACAGATGGCTACACCTTC. The encoded protein is CASSLDGGATDGYTF. The chain joins TRBV11-2 to TRBJ1-2; the D gene is possibly TRBD1 (5 bases). Germline CDR1 reads SGHAT; CDR2 reads FQNNGV. The CDR3 extends over 15 amino acids. The germline V and J ends were trimmed by 0 bases and 6 bases, with 14 bases remaining between them.